The 21 T cell receptor beta chains listed next were all sequenced from one sample in a study of Graves' ophthalmopathy and Graves' hyperthyroidism. RNA served as the template for amplifying TCR beta CDR3 regions. An initial RT-PCR round employing HTBI primers preceded a second-round multiplex PCR. One entry per CDR3 protein results from TCRdb running MiXCR on the multiplex PCR reads. Of about 550,000 distinct CDR3 sequences listed, roughly 39% are singletons. Sequencing was done on a sample of peripheral blood or thyroid tissue (not recorded which). These receptors were collected from an adult man with Graves' hyperthyroidism.

This clonotype was detected ten times or more. This rearrangement joins TRBV9 to TRBJ2-7; 11 bases match TRBD2. Germline trimming cut 3 bases from V and 3 bases from J; bases unmatched to any gene: 2. Germline V gives CDR1 SGDLS, CDR2 YYNGEE. The CDR3 runs to 14 residues. CDR3 in amino acids: CASSGGLAGYEQYF. CDR3 nucleotide sequence: TGTGCCAGCAGCGGCGGACTAGCGGGCTACGAGCAGTACTTC.

The chain is built from TRBV30 and TRBJ1-1; D not certain. This CDR3 comprises 13 residues. Germline CDR1 and CDR2: GTSNPN and SVGIG (reference sequence). Trimming removed 4 bases from V and 0 bases from J, with 9 bases in between. The CDR3 sequence: CAWNERLNTEAFF. CDR3 nucleotide sequence: TGTGCCTGGAATGAACGACTGAACACTGAAGCTTTCTTT.

The J gene is TRBJ1-2, the V gene TRBV10-3; weak D call: TRBD1 (6 bases). The CDR3 consists of 14 residues. Trimming removed 4 bases at V and 4 bases at J, with 13 bases between. Germline lookup yields CDR1 ENHRY and CDR2 SYGVKD. This CDR3 is CAISARGGAYGYTF. The CDR3 bases are TGTGCCATCAGTGCCAGGGGTGGGGCCTATGGCTACACCTTC.

This clonotype was picked up many times. The chain carries TRBV24-1 and TRBJ2-2, with 11 bases aligning to TRBD2. Unmatched junction bases numbered 1, after V lost 5 bases and J lost 0 bases. This CDR3 contains 16 residues. The germline V gene has CDR1 KGHDR and CDR2 SFDVKD. This CDR3 is CATSGLAGTNTGELFF. The CDR3 nucleotides read TGTGCCACCAGTGGACTAGCGGGAACGAACACCGGGGAGCTGTTTTTT.

With respect to this clonotype: This may come from a read error, since a much larger clone is one base off. The chain couples TRBV14 to TRBJ2-7; maybe TRBD1 (6 bases). The CDR3 is 14 amino acids. Trimming left V 5 bases short and J 6 bases short, with 17 bases between. Germline CDR1 and CDR2: SGHDN and FVKESK. CDR3 protein: CASSSQGRPCEQYF. The CDR3 nucleotides read TGTGCCAGCAGCTCACAGGGAAGGCCCTGCGAGCAGTACTTC.

CDR3 nucleotides: TGTGCCAGCAGCCAAGACAAATGGTGGGGGTTCGACACTGAAGCTTTCTTT. Its protein is CASSQDKWWGFDTEAFF. The rearrangement joins TRBV3-1 to TRBJ1-1, with a weak D call TRBD1 (5 bases). This CDR3 is 17 amino acids long. Germline CDR1 reads LGHDT; CDR2 reads YNNKEL (reference sequence). The V gene lost 0 bases and the J gene lost 3 bases, with 17 bases spanning the gap.

This clonotype came up many times. The V call is TRBV13, the J call TRBJ2-7; D might be TRBD1 (6 bases). Germline-derived CDR1 and CDR2 are PRHDT and FYEKMQ (reference sequence). This CDR3 spans 14 amino acids. V was shortened by 1 base and J by 6 bases, with 13 bases between the two germline ends. The CDR3 region is CASSLAPQGSEQYF. The CDR3 coding sequence is TGTGCCAGCAGCTTAGCCCCACAGGGTTCCGAGCAGTACTTC.

This clonotype came up many times. The chain employs TRBV9 and TRBJ1-6, with a weak D call TRBD1 (6 bases). Trimming removed 3 bases at V and 8 bases at J, with 15 bases between. Germline CDR1 SGDLS, CDR2 YYNGEE. This CDR3 contains 15 residues. CDR3 protein: CASSGGAGVDSPLHF. In nucleotides, the CDR3 is TGTGCCAGCAGCGGGGGGGCAGGGGTTGATTCACCCCTCCACTTT.

This clonotype was seen repeatedly, ten times or more. V usage is TRBV4-2 and J usage is TRBJ2-5; perhaps TRBD2 as D (5 bases). The germline V and J ends were trimmed by 1 base and 0 bases, with 9 bases remaining between them. Germline V gene data show CDR1 as LGHNA and CDR2 as YNFKEQ. The CDR3 is 15 residues long. The CDR3 is CASSQVPGNQETQYF. Here the CDR3 DNA reads TGTGCCAGCAGCCAAGTTCCGGGGAACCAAGAGACCCAGTACTTC.

Here the CDR3 reads CASSPAGADYGYTF. The CDR3 DNA follows: TGTGCCAGCAGCCCCGCGGGGGCTGACTATGGCTACACCTTC. This chain links TRBV7-9 with TRBJ1-2; the D gene is possibly TRBD1 (6 bases). CDR1 and CDR2 (germline): SEHNR, FQNEAQ (reference sequence). The ends were cut back, 5 bases at V and 3 bases at J, with 13 bases in the middle. This CDR3 comprises 14 residues.

This clonotype was recorded at least ten times. V is TRBV19 and J is TRBJ1-5; TRBD1 matches 7 bases. Germline V gene lookup returns CDR1 LNHDA and CDR2 SQIVND (reference sequence). This CDR3 comprises 15 residues. V shed 3 bases, J shed 3 bases, and the junction held 5 bases outside the gene matches. CDR3 DNA: TGTGCCAGTAGTATGCACGACAGGGCCAATCAGCCCCAGCATTTT. Residues: CASSMHDRANQPQHF.

The V gene is TRBV12-3 or TRBV12-4, the J gene TRBJ2-7; 8 positions match TRBD1. Trimming took 6 bases from V and 3 from J; bases not matched to a gene: 13. CDR3 size: 16 residues. The CDR3 region is CASSEGHRGAGYEQYF. In DNA form, the CDR3 reads TGTGCCAGCAGCGAGGGACACAGGGGGGCTGGCTACGAGCAGTACTTC.

CDR3: CASSLGPSGKYF. As DNA, the CDR3 is TGTGCCAGCAGCTTAGGTCCTAGCGGGAAGTACTTC. The rearrangement uses TRBV7-9 and TRBJ2-5; TRBD2 matches 9 bases. The germline V gene encodes CDR1 SEHNR and CDR2 FQNEAQ (reference sequence). With 1 base clipped from V and 12 bases from J, the junction kept 3 bases outside the gene matches. This CDR3 region has 12 residues.

Only one count was recorded for this clonotype. The chain carries TRBV6-1 and TRBJ2-2, with no clear D. The CDR3 totals 14 residues. Trimming cost V 2 bases and J 7 bases, with 11 bases left between them. Germline V lookup: CDR1 MNHNS, CDR2 SASEGT. The CDR3 protein is CASSEILGGGELFF. CDR3 coding DNA: TGTGCCAGCAGTGAAATATTAGGTGGCGGGGAGCTGTTTTTT.

The rearrangement links TRBV2 to TRBJ1-1; a possible D gene is TRBD1 (5 bases). This CDR3 is built from 15 residues. The V end lost 5 bases, the J end lost 7 bases, and 20 bases lay between the germline ends. CDR1 is SNHLY, CDR2 FYNNEI, per germline. CDR3 region: CASSKLAGVYNEAFF. In DNA form, the CDR3 reads TGTGCCAGCAGTAAACTAGCGGGGGTGTACAATGAAGCTTTCTTT.

V usage is TRBV24-1 and J usage is TRBJ2-1, with 7 bases aligning to TRBD1. The CDR3 loop spans 17 amino acids. With 3 bases clipped from V and 5 bases from J, the junction kept 12 bases outside the gene matches. Germline V CDR1 and CDR2: KGHDR, SFDVKD. The DNA for the CDR3 is TGTGCCACCAGTGATCCAGGGGGAGACGCTATTCACAATGAGCAGTTCTTC. Translated: CATSDPGGDAIHNEQFF.

This clonotype was recorded many times. V is TRBV2 and J is TRBJ2-2; D gene unclear. The germline V gene encodes CDR1 SNHLY and CDR2 FYNNEI. This CDR3 is 14 amino acids long. V lost 7 bases and J 4 bases, leaving 13 bases between the germline ends. The CDR3 sequence is CASKGQVLTGELFF. The CDR3 DNA is TGTGCCAGCAAAGGGCAAGTTCTCACCGGGGAGCTGTTTTTT.

At least ten counts were recorded for this clonotype. The J gene is TRBJ2-7, the V gene TRBV11-2, with TRBD2 matching 9 bases. Germline CDR1 and CDR2: SGHAT and FQNNGV. V gave up 5 bases and J gave up 2 bases; unmatched junction bases: 4. CDR3 length equals 14 residues. CDR3 in amino acids: CASSTGTSTYEQYF. The CDR3 bases are TGTGCCAGCAGCACCGGGACTAGCACCTACGAGCAGTACTTC. The variable domain in full, completed from reference TRBV11-2 and TRBJ2-7, reads EAGVAQSPRYKIIEKRQSVAFWCNPISGHATLYWYQQILGQGPKLLIQFQNNGVVDDSQLPKDRFSAERLKGVDSTLKIQPAKLEDSAVYLCASSTGTSTYEQYFGPGTRLTVT.

In this sample, this clonotype turned up many times. This rearrangement joins TRBV2 to TRBJ1-3, with 7 positions matching TRBD1. The ends lost 7 bases at V and 4 bases at J; junction bases unmatched: 7. This CDR3 has 14 residues. Germline V gene lookup returns CDR1 SNHLY and CDR2 FYNNEI. In nucleotides, the CDR3 is TGTGCCAGCAAACCGGGACAGATAGGAAACACCATATATTTT. Its protein is CASKPGQIGNTIYF.

The chain carries TRBV19 and TRBJ1-1; the D is unclear. Germline V gene lookup returns CDR1 LNHDA and CDR2 SQIVND (reference sequence). Trimming removed 7 bases from V and 8 bases from J, with 17 bases in between. This CDR3 is 13 amino acids long. The CDR3 DNA is TGTGCCAGTACCCGCGGTTGGATGCTAGAAGCTTTCTTT. Residues: CASTRGWMLEAFF. Complete variable domain (other parts from reference TRBV19 and TRBJ1-1): DGGITQSPKYLFRKEGQNVTLSCEQNLNHDAMYWYRQDPGQGLRLIYYSQIVNDFQKGDIAEGYSVSREKKESFPLTVTSAQKNPTAFYLCASTRGWMLEAFFGQGTRLTVV.

This clonotype was observed once. The rearrangement uses TRBV20-1 and TRBJ2-7; TRBD2 agrees at 7 bases. The J call may be wrong; the DNA end is better matched by TRBJ2-1. Germline V gene data show CDR1 as DFQATT and CDR2 as SNEGSKA (reference sequence). CDR3 length: 17 amino acids. CDR3 nucleotides: TGCAGTGCTAGGCGTACCTCCGCGGGACTACCGCTGAGTGAGCAGTTCTTC. Translation gives CSARRTSAGLPLSEQFF.